This record concerns one T cell receptor (beta chain) sequence. Its antigen is unidentified. The CDR3 totals 15 residues. Per germline, CDR1 LNHDA and CDR2 SQIVND (reference sequence). After removal of 3 bases from V and 6 bases from J, the junction contained 6 bases not matched to a gene. TCRdb's table, derived via immunoSEQ multiplex PCR, lists solely in-frame clones and lacks some. The sample lists about 91,000 clones, approximately 97% occurring once. This record belongs to a study of siplizumab effects on memory and regulatory T cells. Study findings and constraints: Naive or memory phenotype was unassignable for roughly 75-96% of proliferating CD4+ or CD8+ clones.

In a few donor pairs, unstimulated naive, memory, effector memory and TEMRA subsets were sequenced. The sample taken for sequencing was naive CD4+ T cells sorted from blood. The chain recombines TRBV19 with TRBJ2-2; TRBD2 matches at 8 bases. The sequence was obtained from a human donor in good health. The DNA for the CDR3 is TGTGCCAGTAGTATCACCGGGACTAGTCCCGGGGAGCTGTTTTTT. Residues: CASSITGTSPGELFF.